This record looks at one TCR beta chain sequence and its context. This receptor's antigen is unknown. No base-level quality is on record; no much larger clone is a single base apart. The cohort was made up of about 670 healthy bone marrow donors. At the time of sampling, all cohort members were nominally healthy, though unrecorded immune exposures were likely present. The donor tested CMV seropositive, placing the donor among the roughly 300 seropositive members of the cohort. Each donor provided a peripheral blood sample, and peripheral blood mononuclear cells were used for TCR beta sequencing. Genomic DNA extraction from the blood cell samples was performed with the Qiagen DNeasy Blood Extraction Kit. The sample is drawn from a study of cytomegalovirus exposure and HLA in healthy donors (dated by TCRdb to between 2016 and 2019). Context from the whole study: According to an earlier analysis of several hundred of the donors, about 180 million T cells yielded 120 million or so unique TCR beta sequences and approximately 300 Gb of sequence data. An early release covering approximately 600 HLA-typed donors comprised approximately 290 gigabases of sequencing data and around 86 million unique TCR sequences. The genetic ancestry cluster associated with self-reported Caucasian donors included roughly four fifths of the roughly 400 genotyped donors. The study aimed to test whether signatures of past pathogen exposure could be identified by cataloging public T cell receptors. The study used immunosequencing to profile the T cell repertoires of more than 650 subjects and linked those repertoires to cytomegalovirus serostatus. Besides the first cohort of some 670 subjects, a separate validation cohort made up of roughly 120 different subjects was used. To predict cytomegalovirus infection status, the study brought together high-throughput TCR immunosequencing, statistical association of individual TCRs with disease status, and machine learning. A later analysis re-examined previously published TCR beta repertoires from 600 to 700 donors and added high-resolution HLA genotyping to investigate patterns of TCR occurrence. In the later analysis, no new phenotypic data were used to find candidate immune exposures; instead, reliance was placed on TCR beta sequences and their occurrence across donors. An earlier analysis of around 540 of the donors applied high-throughput TCR beta sequencing to assess whether each TCR beta V gene segment acted as functional or pseudogenic. Alongside the repertoire data, information on donor age, sex, ethnicity and CMV serostatus was compiled. A later genetic analysis took genome-wide SNP genotypes for about 55% of the roughly 670 donors and used that subset as a discovery cohort. All discovery cohort repertoires had been generated using a single sequencing platform. Both class I and class II loci were covered by HLA typing, at four-digit resolution. Typing coverage differed by locus: A, B, C, DRB1 and DQB1 were typed in roughly 620-630 donors, DQA1 in 500 to 550, DPA1 in approximately 610, and DPB1 in just under 480. A handful of DR-DQ haplotypes were treated as single units for association and clustering because of strong linkage in the cohort. Among approximately 370 genotyped donors of the cohort, an average of approximately 240,000 unique TCR beta nucleotide sequences was sequenced per donor, of which 15% to 20% were non-productive.

The library was obtained by the immunoSEQ multiplex PCR assay. For the multiplex PCR, a mixture combining 60 forward primers for TCR Vbeta segments and 13 reverse primers for TCR Jbeta segments was used. A multiplex PCR assay on genomic DNA amplified the CDR3 region of rearranged TCR beta genes. Amplified TCR beta libraries were sequenced as 87-base-pair reads on the Illumina HiSeq System. For the original study's pipeline: A later analysis tallied 75 million to 95 million unique TCR beta chains across the approximately 670 repertoires, and about 10 million of those chains were shared by two or more donors. To remove PCR and sequencing errors, raw reads were error-corrected and collapsed into unique sequences using a nearest-neighbor algorithm that merged closely related sequences. CDR3 sequences were aligned to IMGT reference sequences to assign V, D and J gene segments. For a sequence to be retained, a match of at least six nucleotides to both a V gene segment and a J gene segment was required. Rearrangements were classified as productive when the CDR3 lacked stop codons and remained in frame with V and J, and all other rearrangements were classified as non-productive. CDR3 was defined according to IMGT convention as the region running from the second conserved V-encoded cysteine to the conserved J-encoded phenylalanine. Sequences without an unambiguous match to a single V gene segment were excluded from the earlier analysis of 450 to 750 of the donors. An earlier analysis of 500 to 600 of the donors classified V segments as functional when productive rearrangements were above 56.7% and as segregating when the standard deviation between donors was above 5%. A statistical classification framework was built for diagnosing cytomegalovirus status from the catalog of TCR beta chain sequences. In a later analysis, V and J genes were assigned by comparing TCR nucleotide sequences against IMGT/GENE-DB human TR gene sequences. Using the TCRdist pipeline, a later analysis assigned CDR3 sequences along with most-parsimonious VDJ recombination scenarios. In a later analysis, every TCR beta chain was defined by the combination of its CDR3 amino acid sequence and its V-gene family, and reads without a unique V-gene family were dropped. To address suspected cross-contamination and a sequencing artifact, a later analysis removed roughly 580 highly shared, low-generation-probability nucleotide sequences. In a later analysis, a clonal expansion index for each public chain was calculated from normalized within-repertoire ranks of inferred template counts. In a later analysis, generation probabilities were computed with a VDJ recombination model fitted to out-of-frame rearrangements, and the resulting probabilities were checked against IGoR. In a later analysis, TCR-TCR, TCR-HLA and TCR-CMV co-occurrence was scored with hypergeometric tests, and a repertoire-size bias correction was applied to TCR pairs. To estimate false discovery rates, a later analysis permuted the HLA or CMV assignments 20 times. In a later analysis, co-occurring TCRs were grouped using DBSCAN, with TCRdist sequence similarity added in when clustering inside HLA-allele-positive subsets. For co-occurrence clustering, repertoires with fewer than 30,000 or more than 120,000 public chains were excluded, along with four or five repertoires with anomalous nucleotide sharing. TCRdb provides this immuneACCESS table in a form limited to in-frame rearrangements. Some clones are lacking; in checked studies, under half of them reflect an unresolved V gene, and why the rest are absent is not known. The V and J calls and the clone size are those of that table, but D and trimming were determined from the DNA. The sample table lists around 170,000 clones, 84% of them with a count of one. The ten largest clones capture 2% to 3% of the sample.

Trimming accounts for 4 bases at V and 7 bases at J, while the number of junction bases matched to no gene is 4. CDR1 and CDR2, per the germline V gene (reference sequence), are SGHNT and YYREEE. The CDR3 has 12 amino acids, counting the end cysteine and phenylalanine. Of all the DNA, just the CDR3 is kept, 36 bases in frame from base 1. The study at large found these results: At a false discovery rate of 0.05, a later analysis linked roughly 17,000 TCR beta sequences to specific HLA alleles. The authors suggested that the approach could potentially be extended to other disease states and immunological phenotypes. Because HLA typing was missing for some donors at each locus, association tests included only the typed subset. In vitro tests confirmed that three of the cytomegalovirus-associated TCR beta chains recognize cytomegalovirus antigens. In an earlier analysis of about 600 of the donors, most TCR beta V segments appeared in productive rearrangements about 87% or about 30% of the time, broadly matching IMGT annotations. Compared with the 666-donor mean, donors in an Asian-associated ancestry cluster had fewer N-insertions in productive TCRs, according to a later genetic analysis. The earlier analysis of some 540 of the donors excluded around 17 rarely observed V segments, including chromosome 9 orphons, because counts were too low. A cluster of highly shared sequence variants was judged likely to represent a technical artifact of the sequencing pipeline. According to a later analysis, most CMV-associated TCR beta chains appeared to be HLA-restricted, and the HLA associations seemed to be driven largely by CMV exposure. Immune exposure information for the cohort was limited to CMV serostatus. In both the original and validation cohorts, the classifier was reported to diagnose cytomegalovirus status with high specificity and sensitivity. Some IMGT-functional V segments, including TRBV6-2 and TRBV6-3, could not be distinguished by the 87-base-pair reads and were therefore excluded. Presence/absence analyses assumed roughly uniform sequencing depth across donors, an assumption that may not hold. Compared with equally common non-associated chains, HLA-associated TCR beta chains in a later analysis were more clonally expanded and had lower generation probabilities. Correlated functional status among segregating V segments might reflect linkage disequilibrium, but an unknown experimental factor could not be ruled out. In a later analysis, TCR association rates were found to vary across HLA loci, with the most associated TCRs seen for DRB1 alleles and the fewest for HLA-C alleles. The study listed 150 to 200 TCR beta chains as associated with cytomegalovirus. A further reported finding was that TCR beta sequences accurately predicted the HLA-A and HLA-B alleles for most subjects in the first cohort. When HLA alleles, especially DR and DQ, strongly co-occurred, attributing TCR associations to individual alleles was difficult. This cohort had only TCR beta chains sequenced, and the lack of alpha or paired-chain data limited which features could be detected. While some public TCRs were present in many individuals, most TCR sequences turned up only very rarely across donors. Several of the top co-occurrence clusters appeared to be linked to parvovirus B19, influenza, CMV and Epstein-Barr virus, according to a later analysis. A later genetic analysis associated a missense DCLRE1C variant with V-gene and J-gene trimming of TCR beta chains, and an independent cohort replicated the association.

Recombination joined TRBV5-4 with TRBJ2-7; the junction holds 8 bases that match TRBD1. The sequenced sample consisted of PBMCs. This receptor was identified in a woman between 45 and 65 years old in good health and CMV-seropositive. The CDR3 is CASSRDRGEQYF. The nucleotide sequence is given as TGTGCCAGCAGCCGCGACAGGGGTGAGCAGTACTTC.